This entry features one TCR beta chain sequence. This record belongs to a study of control samples from healthy donors and cancer patients. Data came from immunoSEQ multiplex PCR; TCRdb stores just in-frame clones and leaves some out. Of about 160,000 clones listed, over 95% were seen once; the top ten hold approximately 0.97%. This CDR3 has 15 amino acids. CDR1 and CDR2 (germline): MNHEY, SVGAGI. The junction had 6 bases not matched to a gene; V was cut back by 0 bases and J by 5 bases. The V gene is TRBV6-5, the J gene TRBJ2-5; 7 bases fit TRBD2. The sequencing sample was made of blood. This clonotype was obtained from a woman younger than 45 in good health. CDR3 DNA: TGTGCCAGCAGTTACTCTGGCGGGAGCGGGGAGACCCAGTACTTC. Translating it yields CASSYSGGSGETQYF.